This T cell receptor beta chain was obtained from a study of cytomegalovirus exposure and HLA in healthy donors. Details on this clone: Its target is not known.

V was pared by 1 base and J by 2 bases, with 1 base of the junction left unmatched. CDR3 size: 15 residues. In germline, CDR1 is MNHNS, CDR2 SASEGT. Primers for the PCR totalled 60 Vbeta and 13 Jbeta. The data were produced by immunoSEQ multiplex PCR, yet TCRdb's version contains in-frame clones alone and is incomplete. The sample comprises 190,000 or so clones, roughly 87% of which are singletons, and 1.6% rests with the top ten. General observations from the study: Later work found that TCR association rates differed between HLA loci; DRB1 had the most and HLA-C the fewest. Most TCRs appeared rarely, but some public TCRs recurred in many donors. Cytomegalovirus association was assigned to around 150 TCR beta chains. Sequencing likely caused a cluster of highly shared sequence variants.

The sequence came from a man in his forties or fifties in good health and CMV-seronegative. The sequenced sample was PBMCs. The rearrangement uses TRBV6-1 and TRBJ2-7; TRBD2 agrees at 11 bases. The CDR3, as DNA: TGTGCCAGCAGTGAAGAGACTAGCGGGGCCTACGAGCAGTACTTC. As protein: CASSEETSGAYEQYF.